These 29 T cell receptor beta chains were all obtained from the same sample, sequenced in a study of blood T cells in healthy people across ages. A second 7 to 11 cycle PCR used barcoded and J-beta primers. A single record per CDR3 protein comes from TCRdb applying MiXCR to the 5' RACE reads. There are 550,000 to 750,000 distinct CDR3 sequences in the sample; 21% occur only once, and approximately 3.6% lies in the top ten. The sample was blood. The receptors stem from a man in his 70s in good health.

A few counts support this clonotype. The chain combines TRBV6-1 with TRBJ1-6; D is perhaps TRBD1 (5 bases). Germline values: CDR1 MNHNS, CDR2 SASEGT. Trimming cost V 11 bases and J 0 bases, with 17 bases left between them. This CDR3 region has 16 residues. In DNA form, the CDR3 reads TGTGCCGGAAAGACAGTTTCGGGCTCCTATAATTCACCCCTCCACTTT. This translates into CAGKTVSGSYNSPLHF.

The table lists this clonotype with a few counts. The rearrangement links TRBV6-6 to TRBJ2-5; D possibly corresponds to TRBD2 (6 bases). Near its end, the DNA agrees better with TRBJ2-7, so the J call may be wrong. The CDR3 runs to 14 residues. Germline lookup yields CDR1 MNHNY and CDR2 SVGAGI (reference sequence). The CDR3 reads CASSRLADSYEQYF. The CDR3 nucleotides read TGTGCCAGCAGTCGTTTAGCGGACTCCTACGAGCAGTACTTC.

The chain couples TRBV20-1 to TRBJ2-3, with D perhaps TRBD2 (5 bases). The CDR3 loop spans 11 amino acids. Per the germline V gene, CDR1 is DFQATT and CDR2 is SNEGSKA (reference sequence). V lost 6 bases, J lost 5 bases, and 9 bases lay in between. DNA for the CDR3: TGCAGTGCAGACCGGGAAGATACGCAGTATTTT. Its translation is CSADREDTQYF.

The chain employs TRBV10-3 and TRBJ2-5, with unresolved D. The CDR3 spans 13 residues. The germline V gene has CDR1 ENHRY and CDR2 SYGVKD. With 3 bases removed from V and 0 bases from J, the gap between germline ends came to 5 bases. The CDR3 is CAISDMHQETQYF. CDR3 sequence (DNA): TGTGCCATCAGTGACATGCACCAAGAGACCCAGTACTTC.

The chain joins TRBV11-3 to TRBJ2-1, with TRBD1 matching 9 bases. This CDR3 has 16 residues. The germline CDR1 and CDR2 sequences are SGHNT and YENEEA. With 2 bases clipped from V and 7 bases from J, the junction kept 9 bases outside the gene matches. CDR3 DNA sequence: TGTGCCAGCAGCTTATTCACAGGGGGCCGGAAAAATGAGCAGTTCTTC. This codes for CASSLFTGGRKNEQFF.

The chain links TRBV3-1 to TRBJ2-3; D unresolved. Germline lookup yields CDR1 LGHDT and CDR2 YNNKEL (reference sequence). CDR3 length: 14 residues. Between the trimmed V and J ends, which lost 2 bases and 7 bases, there was a span of 13 bases. CDR3 sequence: CASSQKTPSNTQYF. DNA for the CDR3: TGTGCCAGCAGCCAAAAAACTCCCTCTAATACGCAGTATTTT.

This clonotype was counted between two and nine times. This clone may be a read error of a much larger clone one base away. A read error is likely, as this CDR3 ends without the conserved phenylalanine or tryptophan. This chain connects TRBV28 to TRBJ2-7, with a weak D call TRBD2 (5 bases). Germline CDR1 and CDR2: MDHEN and SYDVKM. This CDR3 contains 15 residues. V lost 3 bases, J lost 0 bases, and 12 bases lay in between. The CDR3 protein is CASSFGLRASYEQYS. DNA of the CDR3: TGTGCCAGCAGTTTCGGACTGCGGGCCTCCTACGAGCAGTACTCC.

V gene TRBV10-3 combines with J gene TRBJ2-3; D may be TRBD1 or TRBD2 (5 bases each). With 0 bases removed from V and 7 bases from J, the gap between germline ends came to 14 bases. The germline CDR1 and CDR2 sequences are ENHRY and SYGVKD. This CDR3 is built from 15 residues. The CDR3 sequence: CAISESTGRLNTQYF. CDR3 DNA sequence: TGTGCCATCAGTGAGTCGACGGGGCGTCTAAATACGCAGTATTTT.

The V and J genes are TRBV7-9 and TRBJ2-7, with 12 bases lining up with TRBD1. Trimming at V came to 3 bases and at J to 6 bases, leaving 3 bases not matched to a gene. The germline gives CDR1 SEHNR, CDR2 FQNEAQ (reference sequence). CDR3 length: 14 amino acids. The CDR3 bases are TGTGCCAGCAGCTTGGGACAGGGGGCGCCCGAGCAGTACTTC. Encoded protein: CASSLGQGAPEQYF.

The chain couples TRBV5-1 to TRBJ2-1, with D possibly TRBD2 on 7 matching bases. CDR1 and CDR2 from the germline V gene are SGHRS and YFSETQ. Trimming cost V 1 base and J 6 bases, with 14 bases left between them. CDR3 length equals 15 residues. The CDR3, as DNA: TGCGCCAGCAGCTTGTCCGGGGGGCTTGGCAATGAGCAGTTCTTC. Amino acids: CASSLSGGLGNEQFF.

CDR3 nucleotide sequence: TGTGCCAGCAGCCCAAGGGCGGGCTCCTACGAGCAGTACTTC. Translating gives CASSPRAGSYEQYF. The chain is built from TRBV5-4 and TRBJ2-7; D perhaps matches TRBD2 (5 bases). Deletions cut 4 bases from V and 0 bases from J, with 11 bases between. This CDR3 has 14 amino acids. Germline V gene data show CDR1 as SGHNT and CDR2 as YYREEE (reference sequence).

The chain has TRBV28 and TRBJ1-3; no clear D. Trimming shortened V by 4 bases and J by 4 bases, and 11 bases separated the two germline ends. The CDR3 is 14 amino acids. Germline V CDR1 and CDR2: MDHEN, SYDVKM. The DNA of the CDR3 is TGTGCCAGCAGTTCCGGGGTATCCGGAAACACCATATATTTT. Its translation: CASSSGVSGNTIYF.

V usage is TRBV28 and J usage is TRBJ1-2; 7 nucleotides agree with TRBD1. The CDR3 sequence is 12 residues long. V was pared by 11 bases and J by 4 bases, with 7 bases of the junction left unmatched. CDR1 MDHEN and CDR2 SYDVKM come from the germline V gene. The CDR3 nucleotides read TGTGCCGCCTCGACAGGGCTCTATGGCTACACCTTC. It is translated as CAASTGLYGYTF.

This clonotype was seen at least ten times. A read error may produce the germline difference seen at one junction end. This chain links TRBV2 with TRBJ2-1; 7 bases map to TRBD1. In germline, CDR1 is SNHLY, CDR2 FYNNEI. This CDR3 comprises 15 residues. The CDR3 loop reads CASSEAGQAYDEQFF. CDR3 in DNA: TGTGCCAGCAGTGAAGCAGGACAGGCCTACGATGAGCAGTTCTTC.

The chain joins TRBV20-1 to TRBJ2-2; no clear D gene. V shed 6 bases and J shed 0 bases, with 11 bases lying between them. This CDR3 has 14 residues. Germline lookup yields CDR1 DFQATT and CDR2 SNEGSKA (reference sequence). CDR3 in amino acids: CSAARTSNTGELFF. In DNA form, the CDR3 reads TGCAGTGCCGCTAGGACCTCGAACACCGGGGAGCTGTTTTTT.

V is TRBV5-8 and J is TRBJ1-5; D is unresolved. CDR3 length equals 13 residues. Per germline, CDR1 SGHTS and CDR2 YDEGEE. V was clipped by 5 bases and J by 0 bases, with 6 bases between them. CDR3 sequence reads: CASRRYSNQPQHF. CDR3 nucleotides: TGTGCCAGCAGACGGTATAGCAATCAGCCCCAGCATTTT. Full variable domain (outside the CDR3, taken from reference TRBV5-8 and TRBJ1-5): EAGVTQSPTHLIKTRGQQATLRCSPISGHTSVYWYQQALGLGLQFLLWYDEGEERNRGNFPPRFSGRQFPNYSSELNVNALELEDSALYLCASRRYSNQPQHFGDGTRLSIL.

A few counts support this clonotype. V is TRBV7-3 and J is TRBJ2-5; D may be TRBD1 (6 bases). The DNA matches TRBJ2-7 better at its end, which makes the J call doubtful. The germline CDR1 and CDR2 sequences are SGHTA and FQGTGA. The CDR3 is made up of 14 amino acids. The CDR3 sequence: CASSLDQGSYEQYF. CDR3 coding DNA: TGTGCCAGCAGCTTAGATCAGGGGAGCTACGAGCAGTACTTC.

The rearrangement uses TRBV10-3 and TRBJ2-5; D is unresolved. Germline V gene lookup returns CDR1 ENHRY and CDR2 SYGVKD. The CDR3 consists of 13 residues. Trimming stripped 2 bases from V and 5 bases from J, with 9 bases between. CDR3 nucleotide sequence: TGTGCCATCAGTGAGCCTTATCCGGAGACCCAGTACTTC. Translated: CAISEPYPETQYF.

A few counts support this clonotype. The V gene is TRBV7-9, the J gene TRBJ1-1; D not resolved. The CDR3 runs 14 residues. CDR1 is SEHNR, CDR2 FQNEAQ, per germline (reference sequence). The germline V and J ends were trimmed by 5 bases and 1 base, with 11 bases remaining between them. The CDR3 DNA follows: TGTGCCAGCAGCCGGAGTACAGAGAACACTGAAGCTTTCTTT. The encoded protein is CASSRSTENTEAFF.

As for this clonotype: Relative to the germline gene, one junction end is altered; a read error may explain this. The CDR3 here is CASSLIEGSSYEQYF. The CDR3 region has the DNA TGCGCCAGTAGCTTGATCGAGGGAAGCTCCTACGAGCAGTACTTC. V gene TRBV5-1 combines with J gene TRBJ2-5; perhaps TRBD2 as D (5 bases). The assigned J gene may be wrong: the sequence end matches TRBJ2-7 better. There are 15 residues in the CDR3. Germline lookup yields CDR1 SGHRS and CDR2 YFSETQ.

This clonotype was detected once. The genes are TRBV4-3 and TRBJ1-3; D is unclear. The CDR3 length is 15 residues. From germline, CDR1 is LGHNA and CDR2 YSLEER. V shed 4 bases and J shed 0 bases, with 10 bases lying between them. The CDR3: CASSLGLDSGNTIYF. The CDR3 DNA follows: TGCGCCAGCAGCCTAGGACTGGACTCTGGAAACACCATATATTTT.

The chain employs TRBV7-2 and TRBJ2-5; 9 bases line up with TRBD1. CDR1 is SGHTA and CDR2 is FQGNSA in the germline V gene. The ends lost 5 bases at V and 6 bases at J; junction bases unmatched: 13. CDR3 size: 16 residues. CDR3 loop: CASSLVGEDRGQTQYF. CDR3 DNA: TGTGCCAGCAGCCTGGTGGGCGAGGACAGGGGCCAGACCCAGTACTTC.

In this sample, this clonotype turned up many times. J is TRBJ2-5 and V is TRBV20-1, with 9 nucleotides matching TRBD1. The ends lost 3 bases at V and 2 bases at J; junction bases unmatched: 7. Germline V CDR1 and CDR2: DFQATT, SNEGSKA (reference sequence). This CDR3 contains 15 residues. This chain's CDR3 is CSARSTGGDQETQYF. CDR3 DNA: TGCAGTGCTAGGTCGACAGGGGGGGATCAAGAGACCCAGTACTTC.

This clonotype was seen a handful of times. The rearrangement links TRBV15 to TRBJ1-2; D unclear. The V end lost 1 base, the J end lost 7 bases, and 13 bases lay between the germline ends. CDR1 is LNHNV, CDR2 YYDKDF, per germline (reference sequence). The CDR3 extends over 14 amino acids. CDR3 amino acids: CATSRGGSLGGYTF. The CDR3 nucleotides are TGTGCCACCAGCAGAGGAGGGAGTTTAGGTGGCTACACCTTC.

This clonotype turned up a few times. The gene calls are TRBV14 and TRBJ2-1; D may match TRBD1 or TRBD2 (5 bases each). Germline V gives CDR1 SGHDN, CDR2 FVKESK. This CDR3 region has 17 residues. The V and J ends lost 2 bases and 4 bases respectively, with 18 bases between them. DNA for the CDR3: TGTGCCAGCAGCCAAAGGGGACCCCAACGGTGGTACAATGAGCAGTTCTTC. Its translation is CASSQRGPQRWYNEQFF.

The CDR3 coding sequence is TGTGCCAGCAGTTCAAGCCCAGGGCAGACTGAAGCTTTCTTT. Its protein product is CASSSSPGQTEAFF. The chain employs TRBV7-3 and TRBJ1-1; D is possibly TRBD1 (5 bases). The CDR3 has 14 amino acids. V was trimmed by 6 bases and J by 5 bases, leaving 16 bases between them. Germline CDR1 and CDR2: SGHTA and FQGTGA.

The rearrangement links TRBV7-2 to TRBJ2-1; D is unresolved. The V gene's germline CDR1 is SGHTA and CDR2 FQGNSA. The V gene lost 2 bases and the J gene lost 3 bases, with 17 bases spanning the gap. The CDR3 totals 17 residues. CDR3 coding DNA: TGTGCCAGCAGCTTATTCTCTCTTGTAGGGTTCTACAATGAGCAGTTCTTC. Protein product: CASSLFSLVGFYNEQFF.

This clonotype was observed a few times. This CDR3 is CASSWQGWDTEAFF. For the CDR3, the DNA is TGCGCCAGCAGCTGGCAGGGTTGGGATACTGAAGCTTTCTTT. The V gene is TRBV5-1, the J gene TRBJ1-1; the D gene is possibly TRBD1 (5 bases). V was clipped by 3 bases and J by 5 bases, with 14 bases between them. The CDR3 is 14 residues long. Germline CDR1 and CDR2: SGHRS and YFSETQ.

This clonotype was counted at least ten times. V gene TRBV28 combines with J gene TRBJ2-3; D not certain. This CDR3 region has 14 residues. Trimming stripped 5 bases from V and 1 base from J, with 10 bases between. In germline, CDR1 is MDHEN, CDR2 SYDVKM. This CDR3 reads CASSIGLGTDTQYF. The CDR3 DNA follows: TGTGCCAGCAGTATCGGGTTAGGCACAGATACGCAGTATTTT. The full variable domain, with the rest looked up from reference TRBV28 and TRBJ2-3, is DVKVTQSSRYLVKRTGEKVFLECVQDMDHENMFWYRQDPGLGLRLIYFSYDVKMKEKGDIPEGYSVSREKKERFSLILESASTNQTSMYLCASSIGLGTDTQYFGPGTRLTVL.